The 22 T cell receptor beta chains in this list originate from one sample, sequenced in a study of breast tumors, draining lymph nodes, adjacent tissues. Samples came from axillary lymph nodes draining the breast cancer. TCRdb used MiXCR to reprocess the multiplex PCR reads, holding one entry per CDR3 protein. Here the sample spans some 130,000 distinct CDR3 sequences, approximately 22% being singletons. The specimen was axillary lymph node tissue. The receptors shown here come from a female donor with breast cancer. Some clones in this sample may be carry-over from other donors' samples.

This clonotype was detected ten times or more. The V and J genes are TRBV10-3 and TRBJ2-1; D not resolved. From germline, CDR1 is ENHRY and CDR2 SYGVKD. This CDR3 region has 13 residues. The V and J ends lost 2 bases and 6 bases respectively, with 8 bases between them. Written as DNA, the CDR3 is TGTGCCATCAGTGAGGGGCCGGGCAATGAGCAGTTCTTC. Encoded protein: CAISEGPGNEQFF.

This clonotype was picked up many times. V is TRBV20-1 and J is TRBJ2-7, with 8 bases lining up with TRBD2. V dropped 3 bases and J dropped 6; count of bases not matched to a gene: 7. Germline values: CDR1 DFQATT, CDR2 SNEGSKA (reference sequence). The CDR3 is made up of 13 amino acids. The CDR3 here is CSARSSGRLEQYF. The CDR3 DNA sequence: TGCAGTGCTAGGTCCAGCGGGAGACTCGAGCAGTACTTC.

CDR3 nucleotide sequence: TGTGCCAGTAGTATCGGTCAGAGAAGCTACAATGAGCAGTTCTTC. Amino acids: CASSIGQRSYNEQFF. The genes are TRBV19 and TRBJ2-1; D unresolved. Germline V CDR1 and CDR2: LNHDA, SQIVND (reference sequence). V dropped 3 bases and J dropped 3 bases, with 12 bases sitting between them. This CDR3 has 15 residues.

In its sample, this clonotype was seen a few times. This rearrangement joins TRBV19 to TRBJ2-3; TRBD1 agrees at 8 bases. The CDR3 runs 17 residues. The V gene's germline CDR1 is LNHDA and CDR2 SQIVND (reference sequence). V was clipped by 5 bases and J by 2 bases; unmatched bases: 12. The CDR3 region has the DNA TGTGCCAGTAGTCTCCCGAGGGACAGGACAAACACAGATACGCAGTATTTT. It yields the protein CASSLPRDRTNTDTQYF.

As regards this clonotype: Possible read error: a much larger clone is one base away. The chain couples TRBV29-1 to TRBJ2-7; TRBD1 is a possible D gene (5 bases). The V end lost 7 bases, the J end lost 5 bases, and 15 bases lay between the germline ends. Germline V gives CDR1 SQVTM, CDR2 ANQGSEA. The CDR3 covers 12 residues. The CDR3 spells CSATSTGDEQYF. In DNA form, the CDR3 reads TGCAGCGCTACCAGTACAGGAGACGAGCAGTACTTC.

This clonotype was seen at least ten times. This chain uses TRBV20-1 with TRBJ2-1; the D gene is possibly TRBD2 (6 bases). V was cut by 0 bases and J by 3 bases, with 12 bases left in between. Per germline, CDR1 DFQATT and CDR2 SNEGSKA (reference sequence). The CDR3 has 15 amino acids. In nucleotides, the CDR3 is TGCAGTGCTAGAGACCCGGGTAGCGGCTACAATGAGCAGTTCTTC. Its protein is CSARDPGSGYNEQFF.

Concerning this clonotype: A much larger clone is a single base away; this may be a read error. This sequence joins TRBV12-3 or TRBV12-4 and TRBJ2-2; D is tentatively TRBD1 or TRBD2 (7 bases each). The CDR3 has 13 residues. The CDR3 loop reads CASSGLGGRELLF. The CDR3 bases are TGTGCCAGCAGTGGACTAGGGGGCCGGGAGCTGCTTTTT.

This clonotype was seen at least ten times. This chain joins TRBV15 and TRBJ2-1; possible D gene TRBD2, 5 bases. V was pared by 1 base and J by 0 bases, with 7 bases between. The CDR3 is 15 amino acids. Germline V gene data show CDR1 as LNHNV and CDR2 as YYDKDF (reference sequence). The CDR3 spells CATSRAAVSYNEQFF. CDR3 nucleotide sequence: TGTGCCACCAGCAGAGCAGCGGTCTCCTACAATGAGCAGTTCTTC.

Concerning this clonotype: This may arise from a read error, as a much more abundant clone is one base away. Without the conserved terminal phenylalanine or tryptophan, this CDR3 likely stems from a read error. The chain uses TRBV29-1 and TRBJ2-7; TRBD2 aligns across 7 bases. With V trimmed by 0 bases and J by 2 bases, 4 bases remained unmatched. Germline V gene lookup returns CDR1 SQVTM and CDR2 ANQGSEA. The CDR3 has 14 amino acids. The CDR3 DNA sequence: TGCAGCGTTGAAGATCCGGGACTAACCTACGAGCAGTACCTC. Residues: CSVEDPGLTYEQYL.

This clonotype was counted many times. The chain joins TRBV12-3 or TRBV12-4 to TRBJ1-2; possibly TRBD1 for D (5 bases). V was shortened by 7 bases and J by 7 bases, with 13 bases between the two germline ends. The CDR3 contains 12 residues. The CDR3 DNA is TGTGCCAGCACCCCCGGGGGTGCTGGCTACACCTTC. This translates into CASTPGGAGYTF.

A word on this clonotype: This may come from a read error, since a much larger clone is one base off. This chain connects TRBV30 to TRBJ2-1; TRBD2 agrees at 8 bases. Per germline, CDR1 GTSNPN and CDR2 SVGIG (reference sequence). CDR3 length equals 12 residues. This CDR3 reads CAQSGSENEQSF. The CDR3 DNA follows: TGTGCTCAGAGCGGGAGTGAAAATGAGCAGTCCTTC.

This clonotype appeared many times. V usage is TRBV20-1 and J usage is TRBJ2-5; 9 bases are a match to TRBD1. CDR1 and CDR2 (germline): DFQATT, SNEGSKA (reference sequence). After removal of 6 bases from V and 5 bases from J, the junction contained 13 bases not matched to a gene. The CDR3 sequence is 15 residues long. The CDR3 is CSAKRTGEDLETQYF. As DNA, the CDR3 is TGCAGTGCGAAGAGGACAGGGGAAGACCTGGAGACCCAGTACTTC.

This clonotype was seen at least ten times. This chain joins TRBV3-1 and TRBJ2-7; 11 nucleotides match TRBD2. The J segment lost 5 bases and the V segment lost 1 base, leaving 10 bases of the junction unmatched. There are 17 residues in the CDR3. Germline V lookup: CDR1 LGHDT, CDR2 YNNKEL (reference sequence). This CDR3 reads CASSQGWASGRSHEQYF. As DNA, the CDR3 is TGTGCCAGCAGCCAAGGTTGGGCTAGCGGGAGGTCCCACGAGCAGTACTTC.

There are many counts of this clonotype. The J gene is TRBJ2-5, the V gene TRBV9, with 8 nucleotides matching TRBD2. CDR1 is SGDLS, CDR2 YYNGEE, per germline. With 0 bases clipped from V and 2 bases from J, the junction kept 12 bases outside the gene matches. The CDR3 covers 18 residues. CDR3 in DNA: TGTGCCAGCAGCGTAGCAGGGTGGGGTAGCGGGGAACAAGAGACCCAGTACTTC. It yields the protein CASSVAGWGSGEQETQYF.

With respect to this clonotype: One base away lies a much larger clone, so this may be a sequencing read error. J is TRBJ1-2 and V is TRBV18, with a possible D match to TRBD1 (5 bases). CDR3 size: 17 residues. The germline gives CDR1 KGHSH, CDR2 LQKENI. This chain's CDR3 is CAGSKSGTASINYGYTF. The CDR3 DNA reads TGTGCCGGCTCAAAATCCGGGACGGCTTCAATTAACTATGGCTACACCTTC.

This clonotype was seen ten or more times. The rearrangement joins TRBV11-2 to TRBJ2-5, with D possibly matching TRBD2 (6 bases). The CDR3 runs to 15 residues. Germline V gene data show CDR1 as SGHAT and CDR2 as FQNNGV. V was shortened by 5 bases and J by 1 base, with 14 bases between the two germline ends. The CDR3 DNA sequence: TGTGCCAGCAGCCCCCTGTTGGGGGGCCAAGAGACCCAGTACTTC. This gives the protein CASSPLLGGQETQYF.

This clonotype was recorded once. The CDR3 DNA is TGTGCCAGCAGCCTTACCGGGACTAGAAGGGGGAGGACACCCCTCCACTTT. It translates to CASSLTGTRRGRTPLHF. The rearrangement uses TRBV28 and TRBJ1-6; D possibly corresponds to TRBD1 (6 bases). Germline V CDR1 and CDR2: MDHEN, SYDVKM. This CDR3 spans 17 amino acids. V was clipped by 6 bases and J by 11 bases, with 26 bases between them.

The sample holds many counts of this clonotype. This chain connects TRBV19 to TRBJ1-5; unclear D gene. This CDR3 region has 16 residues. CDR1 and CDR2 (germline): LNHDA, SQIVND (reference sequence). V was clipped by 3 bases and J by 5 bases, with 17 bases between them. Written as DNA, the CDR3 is TGTGCCAGTAGTATTACCCCTTTAACTCAACATCAGCCCCAGCATTTT. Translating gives CASSITPLTQHQPQHF. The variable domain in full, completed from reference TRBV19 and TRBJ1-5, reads DGGITQSPKYLFRKEGQNVTLSCEQNLNHDAMYWYRQDPGQGLRLIYYSQIVNDFQKGDIAEGYSVSREKKESFPLTVTSAQKNPTAFYLCASSITPLTQHQPQHFGDGTRLSIL.

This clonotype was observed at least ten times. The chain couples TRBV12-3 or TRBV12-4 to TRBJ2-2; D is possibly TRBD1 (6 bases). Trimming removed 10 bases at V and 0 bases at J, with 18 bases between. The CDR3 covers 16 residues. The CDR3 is CATLRQGQTNTGELFF. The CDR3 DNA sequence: TGTGCCACCCTGAGACAAGGACAGACGAACACCGGGGAGCTGTTTTTT.

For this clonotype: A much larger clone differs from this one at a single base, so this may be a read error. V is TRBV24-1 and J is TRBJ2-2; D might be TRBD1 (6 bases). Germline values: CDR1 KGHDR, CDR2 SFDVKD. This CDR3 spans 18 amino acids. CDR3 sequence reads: CATGDAAGTRVNTGELFF. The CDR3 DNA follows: TGTGCCACCGGTGATGCCGCCGGGACAAGGGTTAACACCGGGGAGCTGTTTTTT.

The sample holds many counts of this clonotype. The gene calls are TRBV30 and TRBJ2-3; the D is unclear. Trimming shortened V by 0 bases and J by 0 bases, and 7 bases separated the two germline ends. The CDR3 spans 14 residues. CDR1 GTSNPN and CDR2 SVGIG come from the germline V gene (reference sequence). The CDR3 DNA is TGTGCCTGGAGTGTGGATTCTAGCACAGATACGCAGTATTTT. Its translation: CAWSVDSSTDTQYF.

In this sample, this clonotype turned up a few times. The CDR3 region is CAWSPSTGQFYGYTF. Written as DNA, the CDR3 is TGTGCCTGGAGTCCCTCCACGGGACAGTTCTATGGCTACACCTTC. This chain connects TRBV30 to TRBJ1-2; TRBD1 agrees at 7 bases. Germline assignment: CDR1 GTSNPN and CDR2 SVGIG (reference sequence). The trim removed 2 bases at V and 4 bases at J, leaving 10 bases unmatched. This CDR3 is built from 15 residues.